The source of this T cell receptor beta chain is a study of T-cell reconstitution after alpha-beta-depleted transplantation in children. Trimming pared 4 bases from V and 5 bases from J, leaving 14 bases between. CDR1 is LGHDT and CDR2 is YNNKEL in the germline V gene (reference sequence). This CDR3 has 14 amino acids. Unique molecular identifiers were used to barcode this TCRbeta library. TCRdb analysed the PCR reads with MiXCR anew, one entry per CDR3 protein. This sample has about 610,000 distinct CDR3 sequences; 8% to 11% occur once, and the top ten carry 3.5% to 5%. This clonotype turned up a few times.

The rearrangement links TRBV3-1 to TRBJ1-1; no firm D call. The clonotype originates from a human donor who donated a stem cell graft to a child with acute myeloid leukemia. The source was PBMCs from the stem cell graft donor, collected from the stem cell graft. CDR3 loop: CASSLNGVLTEAFF. Here the CDR3 DNA reads TGTGCCAGCAGCCTAAATGGGGTGTTGACTGAAGCTTTCTTT.